This TCR beta chain originates from a study of CD8 T cells in ankylosing spondylitis (dated by TCRdb to about 2017). For context, the study as a whole: T cell receptor beta repertoires were profiled in healthy donors and ankylosing spondylitis patients so that disease-linked TCR variants could be found. Peripheral blood samples were taken, and synovial fluid was additionally collected from ankylosing spondylitis patients. The full study cohort was made up of over 20 ankylosing spondylitis patients and 108 healthy donors.

This clonotype occurred many times. This receptor's antigen is unknown. No much larger clone exists at a distance of one base, and base qualities are not known. The study at large found these results: The disease-linked clones had a CD8+ phenotype and were found at relatively low frequencies in peripheral blood. Some motif variants had previously been reported in the synovial fluid and blood of reactive arthritis patients, which suggests shared mechanisms of disease initiation. The disease-linked clones were reported as significantly enriched in matched synovial fluid samples from ankylosing spondylitis patients. Blood from ankylosing spondylitis patients appeared to be characterized by a TCR beta motif made up of 8 or 9 highly homologous amino acid variants.

According to the germline V gene (reference sequence), CDR1 reads SGHKS and CDR2 reads YYEKEE. The CDR3, from cysteine to phenylalanine, totals 14 residues. Here the CDR3 DNA is all that survives: 42 bases in frame from base 1. Trimmed from V: 0 bases; trimmed from J: 6 bases; junction bases lacking a gene match: 0. These reads were obtained on an Illumina HiSeq 2500. Quantitative 5'-RACE with molecular barcodes was the method used to prepare the TCR beta libraries. In the paper's pipeline: Disease-linked TCR variants were identified with a new computational method built on a probabilistic model of VDJ rearrangement. In-frame beta chains were kept once TCRdb had trimmed the public reads at Q25 with fastp and called clones with MiXCR. Identical CDR3 proteins give one entry, which carries the most common genes and DNA. These V and J calls derive from TCRdb rather than the authors' analysis. This sample gives 270,000 or so distinct CDR3 sequences in total; roughly 18% of them show up just once. The ten largest clones capture around 33% of the sample.

This TCR derives from a male donor with ankylosing spondylitis or in good health (not recorded which). The sequenced sample consisted of blood, either unsorted or a sorted T cell fraction (not recorded which). The chain employs TRBV5-5 and TRBJ1-5; the central 10 bases match TRBD1. The CDR3 protein: CASSLGTGGQPQHF. The sequenced DNA is TGTGCCAGCAGCTTGGGGACAGGGGGTCAGCCCCAGCATTTT.